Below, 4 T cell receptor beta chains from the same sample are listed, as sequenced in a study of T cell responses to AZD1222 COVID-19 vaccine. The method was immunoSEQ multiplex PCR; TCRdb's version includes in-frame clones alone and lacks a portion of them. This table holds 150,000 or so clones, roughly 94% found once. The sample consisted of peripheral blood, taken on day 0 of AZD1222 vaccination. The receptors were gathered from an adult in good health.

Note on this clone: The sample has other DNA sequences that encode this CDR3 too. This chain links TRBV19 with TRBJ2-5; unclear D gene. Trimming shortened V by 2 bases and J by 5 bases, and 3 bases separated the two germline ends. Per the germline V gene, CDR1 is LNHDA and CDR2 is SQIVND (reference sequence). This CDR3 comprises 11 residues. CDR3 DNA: TGTGCCAGTAGTATACGGGAGACCCAGTACTTC. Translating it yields CASSIRETQYF.

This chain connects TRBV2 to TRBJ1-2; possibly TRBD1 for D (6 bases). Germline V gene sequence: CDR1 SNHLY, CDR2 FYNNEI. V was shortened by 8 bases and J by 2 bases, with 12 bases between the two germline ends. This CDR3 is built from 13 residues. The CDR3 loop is CASRGDMNYGYTF. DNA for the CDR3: TGTGCCAGCCGGGGGGACATGAACTATGGCTACACCTTC.

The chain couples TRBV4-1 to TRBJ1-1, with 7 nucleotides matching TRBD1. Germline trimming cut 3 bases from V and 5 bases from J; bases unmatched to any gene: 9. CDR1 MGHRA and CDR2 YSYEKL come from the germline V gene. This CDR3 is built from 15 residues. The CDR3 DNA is TGCGCCAGCAGCCATCAAAAGGGGGCGCGGACTGAAGCTTTCTTT. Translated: CASSHQKGARTEAFF.

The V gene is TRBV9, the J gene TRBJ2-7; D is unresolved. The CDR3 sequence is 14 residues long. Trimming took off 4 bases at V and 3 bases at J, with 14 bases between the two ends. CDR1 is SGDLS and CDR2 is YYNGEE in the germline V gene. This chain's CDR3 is CASSSTLGNYEQYF. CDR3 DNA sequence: TGTGCCAGCAGCTCCACACTGGGAAACTACGAGCAGTACTTC. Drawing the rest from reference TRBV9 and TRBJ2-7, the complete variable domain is DSGVTQTPKHLITATGQRVTLRCSPRSGDLSVYWYQQSLDQGLQFLIQYYNGEERAKGNILERFSAQQFPDLHSELNLSSLELGDSALYFCASSSTLGNYEQYFGPGTRLTVT.